Sequencing of this T cell receptor beta chain was carried out in a study of blood T cell repertoires in COVID-19. Measured with immunoSEQ multiplex PCR; TCRdb has only the in-frame clones, and not every one. The profile shows approximately 260,000 clones, approximately 80% of them singletons. The CDR3 runs 13 residues. V was pared by 3 bases and J by 5 bases, with 11 bases between. From germline, CDR1 is SGHRS and CDR2 YFSETQ. The sample consisted of peripheral blood. The chain combines TRBV5-1 with TRBJ2-5; tentative D call: TRBD2 (5 bases). This receptor was identified in a woman aged 40 to 55 with active or convalescent COVID-19. The CDR3 region has the DNA TGCGCCAGCAGCTCGGATCAGCGGGAGACCCAGTACTTC. Residues: CASSSDQRETQYF.